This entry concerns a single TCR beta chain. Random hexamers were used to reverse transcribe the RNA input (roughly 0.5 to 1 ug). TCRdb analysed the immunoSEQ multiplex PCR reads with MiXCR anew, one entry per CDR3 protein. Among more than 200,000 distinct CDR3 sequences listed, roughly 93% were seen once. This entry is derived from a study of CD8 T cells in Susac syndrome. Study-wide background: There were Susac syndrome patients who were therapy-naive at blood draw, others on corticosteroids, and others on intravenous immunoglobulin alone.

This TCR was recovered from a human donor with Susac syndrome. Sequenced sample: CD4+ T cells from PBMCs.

Here the CDR3 reads CASTWDRAQETQYF. CDR3 coding DNA: TGTGCCAGCACCTGGGACAGGGCCCAAGAGACCCAGTACTTC. V gene TRBV2 combines with J gene TRBJ2-5, with TRBD1 matching over 9 bases. The CDR3 runs to 14 residues. V was clipped by 7 bases and J by 1 base; unmatched bases: 4. Germline lookup yields CDR1 SNHLY and CDR2 FYNNEI.